In this sample, the clone carrying this T cell receptor (beta chain) turned up many times. What it binds is unknown. The making of cDNA relied on 5'RACE with 10-nucleotide random UMIs. MiXCR, applied by TCRdb to the 5' RACE reads, yields one record per CDR3 protein. The sample lists 70,000 to 75,000 distinct CDR3 sequences, around 13% occurring once. The time point is: longitudinal time-point 1 (baseline). Preparation of the unsorted libraries drew on 2 million PBMCs stored at -80 C. Germline V gives CDR1 MDHEN, CDR2 SYDVKM. V gave up 4 bases and J gave up 3 bases, with 10 bases separating them. CDR3 size: 14 residues. The sample belongs to a study of neurological immune-mediated disorders. General study points: Multiple sclerosis, the disease with the least TCR clonal expansion, fell below healthy controls, whereas HTLV-1-associated myelopathy showed the most.

The receptor was derived from a female donor with HTLV-1-associated myelopathy (HAM/TSP). The sequencing input was PBMCs. V gene TRBV28 combines with J gene TRBJ2-1, with D possibly TRBD1 on 6 matching bases. The CDR3 DNA sequence: TGTGCCAGCAGTTCCAGGACAGTCTACAATGAGCAGTTCTTC. Amino acid sequence: CASSSRTVYNEQFF.